Shown below are 3 T cell receptor beta chains from a single sample sequenced in a study of cytomegalovirus exposure and HLA in healthy donors. Here immunoSEQ multiplex PCR was the method, and the copy in TCRdb shows in-frame clones only, minus some. The profile covers over 200,000 clones, with about 90% appearing a single time and around 3% taken by the ten largest. The sequencing input was PBMCs. Every receptor here comes from a woman aged 18-30 years in good health and CMV-seronegative.

The chain links TRBV27 to TRBJ2-1, with a weak D call TRBD1 (5 bases). Trimming removed 3 bases at V and 1 base at J, with 13 bases between. The CDR3 has 16 amino acids. The V gene's germline CDR1 is MNHEY and CDR2 SMNVEV (reference sequence). The CDR3 DNA reads TGTGCCAGCAGTTTTCAGGGAAATCCGTCCTACAATGAGCAGTTCTTC. Its protein product is CASSFQGNPSYNEQFF.

The chain combines TRBV28 with TRBJ2-5, with 9 bases that match TRBD1. CDR1 is MDHEN, CDR2 SYDVKM, per germline. The CDR3 consists of 15 residues. Germline trimming cut 6 bases from V and 5 bases from J; bases unmatched to any gene: 10. CDR3 bases: TGTGCCAGCAGCTATCCTGCCGGGACAGGGGAGACCCAGTACTTC. This encodes CASSYPAGTGETQYF.

J is TRBJ2-3 and V is TRBV7-2; TRBD2 is a possible D gene (5 bases). Between the trimmed V and J ends, which lost 5 bases and 2 bases, there was a span of 14 bases. Germline V gene sequence: CDR1 SGHTA, CDR2 FQGNSA. This CDR3 region has 15 residues. The CDR3 nucleotides read TGTGCCAGCAGCGTCAGGACTGGATCCACAGATACGCAGTATTTT. The encoded protein is CASSVRTGSTDTQYF.